The rows below give T cell receptor beta chains drawn from one sample of a study of T-cell reconstitution after alpha-beta-depleted transplantation in children. Each CDR3 protein is one row after TCRdb ran MiXCR on the PCR reads. The table has about 78,000 distinct CDR3 sequences, roughly 14% seen once. This specimen consisted of PBMCs, mostly from graft donor cells, obtained 180 days after TCRalphabeta/CD19-depleted stem cell transplant. The receptors derive from a male patient aged 2-10 years who had a stem cell transplant for acute lymphoblastic leukemia, so the T cells may come from the graft donor. Each CDR3 is given without its conserved first and last residue. Each record gives: CDR3 protein, J gene, V gene, D gene. The D gene is left open where the match is weak.

ASSEGAGKADTQY,TRBJ2-3,TRBV9,TRBD2
ASSPGLAGGELF,TRBJ2-2,TRBV2,TRBD2
SARRGTFYGYT,TRBJ1-2,TRBV20-1,NA
ASSLGVRGRRETQY,TRBJ2-5,TRBV5-1,NA
ASSFGPQPQH,TRBJ1-5,TRBV28,NA
ASSLASGALNTEAF,TRBJ1-1,TRBV28,NA
SASSPEVGGIVLANEKLF,TRBJ1-4,TRBV20-1,NA
ATSLGTAYEQY,TRBJ2-7,TRBV15,TRBD1
ASSSHVPEAF,TRBJ1-1,TRBV6-2/TRBV6-3,NA
AINLSQGSEQY,TRBJ2-7,TRBV10-3,NA
ASRRNRDNSGQF,TRBJ2-1,TRBV6-2/TRBV6-3,NA
ASSLDPRLAASYEQY,TRBJ2-7,TRBV7-6,TRBD2
SGTRLAGINYYEQY,TRBJ2-7,TRBV20-1,TRBD2
ANSYDASYGYT,TRBJ1-2,TRBV7-8,NA
ASSEDSFYPAL,TRBJ2-4,TRBV9,NA
ASMKGNEQY,TRBJ2-7,TRBV3-1,NA
ASSPLGHRFYEQY,TRBJ2-7,TRBV7-2,NA
ASSLEGVVAKGY,TRBJ2-7,TRBV7-9,NA
ASSQQVARWSGNTIY,TRBJ1-3,TRBV4-1,NA
SVLGPGLDLYEQY,TRBJ2-7,TRBV20-1,TRBD2
ASSALATGELF,TRBJ2-2,TRBV9,NA
ASRGRRAPYEQY,TRBJ2-7,TRBV25-1,NA
ASSYAVLNQPQH,TRBJ1-5,TRBV6-5,NA
SAEVLGGTEAYEQY,TRBJ2-7,TRBV20-1,TRBD2
AISEPTRTDTQY,TRBJ2-3,TRBV10-3,NA
ASSYLLNGAEAF,TRBJ1-1,TRBV6-6,NA
ASRKEGRAYEQY,TRBJ2-7,TRBV5-5,NA
ASSSGRSTEAF,TRBJ1-1,TRBV5-1,NA
ASSQVQLQETQY,TRBJ2-5,TRBV9,NA
ASRGRDSAPGEQY,TRBJ2-7,TRBV12-3/TRBV12-4,TRBD1
ASSLIQGRGGYT,TRBJ1-2,TRBV5-5,NA
ASNLGTGMNTEAF,TRBJ1-1,TRBV7-2,NA
SAGPGTDTQY,TRBJ2-3,TRBV20-1,NA
ASSAWTFHDEAF,TRBJ1-1,TRBV5-5,NA
AISPGGAGETQY,TRBJ2-5,TRBV10-3,NA
ASSYAGEETQY,TRBJ2-5,TRBV6-2/TRBV6-3,NA
ASRTAFSSYEQY,TRBJ2-7,TRBV28,NA
ASSLEPPNEKLF,TRBJ1-4,TRBV5-1,NA
ASSQETQY,TRBJ2-5,TRBV27,NA
ASSLGLGESQPQH,TRBJ1-5,TRBV7-6,NA